This record looks at one T cell receptor beta chain sequence and its context. The data stem from a study of sequential checkpoint blockade in melanoma. Study in general: First-line arms were nivolumab then ipilimumab, or the reverse, randomized 1:1. Both treatment sequences were followed by maintenance nivolumab.

TCRdb's table, derived via immunoSEQ multiplex PCR, lists solely in-frame clones and lacks some. The sample has 20,000 to 25,000 clones; about four fifths are singletons. Treatment specified: randomized to nivolumab then ipilimumab (arm A) or the reverse (arm B). PBMC sorting kept live CD3+CD8+ cells without CD19 or CD56. V shed 8 bases, J shed 4 bases, and the junction held 5 bases outside the gene matches. The CDR3 length is 14 residues. Germline-derived CDR1 and CDR2 are MNHEY and SMNVEV (reference sequence). This receptor was identified in a human donor with melanoma. J is TRBJ2-3 and V is TRBV27; 11 bases agree with TRBD1. The sequencing used CD8+ T cells sorted from blood (inferred from file names), collected from a patient given nivolumab and ipilimumab in sequence. The CDR3 region is CASADRGQADTQYF. The CDR3 DNA follows: TGTGCCAGCGCGGACAGGGGGCAAGCAGATACGCAGTATTTT.